This T cell receptor (beta chain) was observed in a study of cytomegalovirus exposure and HLA in healthy donors. Overall study results and limits: Confirmation in vitro established that a few CMV-associated chains were specific for CMV antigens. Using the classifier, cytomegalovirus status was reportedly diagnosed with high specificity and sensitivity. Most TCRs appeared rarely, but some public TCRs recurred in many donors.

CDR1 is SEHNR, CDR2 FQNEAQ, per germline (reference sequence). The CDR3 sequence is 14 residues long. Trimming left V 5 bases short and J 3 bases short, with 13 bases between. TCRdb keeps only in-frame clones here, not all; method: immunoSEQ multiplex PCR. The sample carries about 360,000 clones, roughly 89% recorded once. A note on this clone: Its target is unknown.

The sequence was collected from a woman aged 18-35 years in good health and CMV-seronegative. Sequencing used PBMCs. The V gene is TRBV7-9, the J gene TRBJ2-5; D might be TRBD2 (5 bases). CDR3 in DNA: TGTGCCAGCAGCCTTGACGGGGATAAAGAGACCCAGTACTTC. It translates to CASSLDGDKETQYF.